The present entry profiles one T cell receptor beta chain with its context. What it binds is unknown. The CDR3 has 14 amino acids. CDR1 is SGHRS and CDR2 is YFSETQ in the germline V gene. J lost 6 bases, V lost 2 bases, and 3 bases had no gene match. TCRdb used MiXCR to reprocess the 5' RACE reads, holding one entry per CDR3 protein. The sample shows 430,000 or so distinct CDR3 sequences, 20% to 25% of them seen only once. The data were obtained in a study of identical twins. Study-wide points: Diverse VJ usage suggested most zero-insertion clonotypes were not invariant T cells. Weaker excess twin sharing was observed in beta out-of-frame sequences. Compared with models, monozygotic twins showed more out-of-frame TCR alpha sharing.

These data were also reused for a study on T cells expressing NK-cell markers. That publication notes: Top CD8+ clonotypes included the dominant CD3+CD56+NKG2C+ clonotypes in six donors.

This receptor was obtained from a woman aged 18-30 years in good health. Sequencing was done on a sample of CD4+ T cells sorted from blood. V is TRBV5-1 and J is TRBJ2-4, with 9 bases that match TRBD1. The CDR3 reads CASSLGQGRNIQYF. The DNA for the CDR3 is TGCGCCAGCAGCTTAGGACAGGGGAGAAACATTCAGTACTTC.